The rows below give T cell receptor beta chains drawn from one sample of a study of shared clonotypes between healthy human individuals. Profiled with immunoSEQ multiplex PCR; TCRdb holds only in-frame clones, not every one. Of roughly 1,100,000 clones detected, under 80% appear once; the ten largest clones hold 1.2% to 1.5%. The sequenced sample consisted of memory CD4+ T cells sorted from blood. The receptors shown here come from a man between 18 and 29 years old in good health. CDR3s include the opening cysteine and the closing phenylalanine or tryptophan. The order of the fields is clone size, J gene, D gene, V gene, CDR3 DNA, CDR3 protein. A D gene is named only where the DNA matches it firmly. Clone size, where shown, is once, few, many, or a class for clones that have expanded.

size: -
J: TRBJ2-3
D: TRBD1
V: TRBV6-5
DNA: TGTGCCAGCAAAACAGGGGGCCTTGGGACAGATACGCAGTATTTT
CDR3: CASKTGGLGTDTQYF

size: once
J: TRBJ2-7
D: -
V: TRBV27
DNA: TGTGCCAGCAGTTCTTACCCCTCTACGCCCGAGGAGCAGTACTTC
CDR3: CASSSYPSTPEEQYF

size: -
J: TRBJ2-2
D: -
V: TRBV11-3
DNA: TGTGCCAGCAGCTTAGGGCAGGCGAACACCGGGGAGCTGTTTTTT
CDR3: CASSLGQANTGELFF

size: -
J: TRBJ2-4
D: -
V: TRBV7-8
DNA: TGTGCCAGCAGCAACAGGTGGGAAGCCAAAAACATTCAGTACTTC
CDR3: CASSNRWEAKNIQYF

size: -
J: TRBJ2-6
D: -
V: TRBV7-6
DNA: TGTGCCAGCAGCAAAGCCAGGGCACCGGCCAACGTCCTGACTTTC
CDR3: CASSKARAPANVLTF

size: -
J: TRBJ2-3
D: -
V: TRBV7-8
DNA: TGTGCCAGCAGCTTAGAAGTGGGGGTTAGCACAGATACGCAGTATTTT
CDR3: CASSLEVGVSTDTQYF

size: -
J: TRBJ1-2
D: -
V: TRBV5-8
DNA: TGTGCCAGCAGCTTGGCCGTTCGGGGCTACACCTTC
CDR3: CASSLAVRGYTF

size: -
J: TRBJ2-7
D: TRBD1
V: TRBV29-1
DNA: TGCAGCGTGGTGACAGGGTCCGAGCAGTACTTC
CDR3: CSVVTGSEQYF

size: -
J: TRBJ2-2
D: TRBD1
V: TRBV7-2
DNA: TGTGCCAGCAGCCTGGGACAGGCGTCGAGGGAGCTGTTTTTT
CDR3: CASSLGQASRELFF

size: -
J: TRBJ2-3
D: TRBD1
V: TRBV19
DNA: TGTGCCAGTAGTATTACAGGGGTGGCAGATACGCAGTATTTT
CDR3: CASSITGVADTQYF

size: -
J: TRBJ2-6
D: -
V: TRBV15
DNA: TGTGCCACCAGCAGAGACAGGGTGGGGCCTGGGGCCAACGTCCTGACTTTC
CDR3: CATSRDRVGPGANVLTF

size: once
J: TRBJ2-5
D: TRBD2
V: TRBV30
DNA: TGTGCCTGGAGTCACGGGGGGGCTCTCGTCCAAGAGACCCAGTACTTC
CDR3: CAWSHGGALVQETQYF

size: -
J: TRBJ1-2
D: -
V: TRBV7-2
DNA: TGTGCCAGCAGCTTAGCGCTTACATGGGACTATGGCTACACCTTC
CDR3: CASSLALTWDYGYTF

size: -
J: TRBJ2-1
D: TRBD2
V: TRBV19
DNA: TGTGCCAGTAGTAGAGGACTAGCGGCCTACAATGAGCAGTTCTTC
CDR3: CASSRGLAAYNEQFF

size: -
J: TRBJ1-2
D: -
V: TRBV5-1
DNA: TGCGCCAGCAGCTCTGCCGGCTCTAGAAATGGCTACACCTTC
CDR3: CASSSAGSRNGYTF

size: -
J: TRBJ1-6
D: -
V: TRBV27
DNA: TGTGCCAGCAGTCGGGCGGATTCACCCCTCCACTTT
CDR3: CASSRADSPLHF

size: -
J: TRBJ2-7
D: TRBD1
V: TRBV2
DNA: TGTGCCAGCAATACAGGGGGCGTTCTGGGCTACGAGCAGTACTTC
CDR3: CASNTGGVLGYEQYF

size: -
J: TRBJ2-3
D: TRBD2
V: TRBV7-9
DNA: TGTGCCAGCAGCTCTCCGGGACTAGGCCCAGATACGCAGTATTTT
CDR3: CASSSPGLGPDTQYF

size: -
J: TRBJ1-1
D: -
V: TRBV18
DNA: TGTGCCAGCTCAGGCAAAGAGGGCACTGAAGCTTTCTTT
CDR3: CASSGKEGTEAFF

size: -
J: TRBJ2-3
D: -
V: TRBV4-1
DNA: TGCGCCAGCAGCCAAGAAGGTCAGACGCCTATGCAGTATTTT
CDR3: CASSQEGQTPMQYF

size: -
J: TRBJ2-1
D: -
V: TRBV18
DNA: TGTGCCAGCTCATACCGGGACGGTTTAACCGATGAGCAGTTCTTC
CDR3: CASSYRDGLTDEQFF

size: -
J: TRBJ1-4
D: -
V: TRBV27
DNA: TGTGCCAGCAAACCCAGAGGGACAAGAATGGAAGAAAAACTGTTTTTT
CDR3: CASKPRGTRMEEKLFF

size: once
J: TRBJ2-7
D: TRBD1
V: TRBV11-3
DNA: TGTGCCAGCAGCGACCGGGACAGGGACTACGAGCAGTACTTC
CDR3: CASSDRDRDYEQYF

size: -
J: TRBJ1-5
D: -
V: TRBV29-1
DNA: TGCAGCGTTAGGACGGACAATCAGCCCCAGCATTTT
CDR3: CSVRTDNQPQHF

size: once
J: TRBJ2-7
D: TRBD2
V: TRBV4-3
DNA: TGCGCCAGCAGTCCAAGCTCAGCGGGAGAGGTCGAGCAGTACTTC
CDR3: CASSPSSAGEVEQYF

size: -
J: TRBJ1-2
D: TRBD1
V: TRBV6-5
DNA: TGTGCCAGCAGATACCAGGGGGCCGACTATGGCTACACCTTC
CDR3: CASRYQGADYGYTF

size: -
J: TRBJ1-5
D: -
V: TRBV5-6
DNA: TGTGCCAGCAGCCGAAGGGAGATTAGGCATCAGCCCCAGCATTTT
CDR3: CASSRREIRHQPQHF

size: -
J: TRBJ1-4
D: -
V: TRBV28
DNA: TGTGCCAGCAGTTTAAAGGGAAAACTGTTTTTT
CDR3: CASSLKGKLFF

size: once
J: TRBJ2-5
D: TRBD2
V: TRBV7-9
DNA: TGTGCCAGCAGCTCCGGGACTAGCAGAAAAGAGACCCAGTACTTC
CDR3: CASSSGTSRKETQYF

size: few
J: TRBJ2-1
D: -
V: TRBV10-3
DNA: TGTGCCACCGCCTTCGGCACAGGGACCAATGAGCAGTTCTTC
CDR3: CATAFGTGTNEQFF

size: -
J: TRBJ2-5
D: -
V: TRBV28
DNA: TGTGCCACCGCTTCGGGGGGCATGGTGGAGACCCAGTACTTC
CDR3: CATASGGMVETQYF

size: -
J: TRBJ1-5
D: -
V: TRBV18
DNA: TGTGCCAGCTCACCCGGACCCGCGGAGCCCCAGCATTTT
CDR3: CASSPGPAEPQHF

size: -
J: TRBJ1-6
D: TRBD1
V: TRBV27
DNA: TGTGCCAGCAGTTTCCGGGACAGGGGGCGGGATTCACCCCTCCACTTT
CDR3: CASSFRDRGRDSPLHF

size: -
J: TRBJ2-1
D: TRBD2
V: TRBV6-6
DNA: TGTGCCAGCAGTTACCAGCGGGAGTGGGTATTCTTC
CDR3: CASSYQREWVFF

size: once
J: TRBJ2-1
D: -
V: TRBV9
DNA: TGTGCCAGCCAATTCCGTAACAATGAGCAGTTCTTC
CDR3: CASQFRNNEQFF

size: -
J: TRBJ2-3
D: -
V: TRBV5-4
DNA: TGTGCCAGCAGAAAACAGGGAGATACGCAGTATTTT
CDR3: CASRKQGDTQYF

size: -
J: TRBJ2-1
D: TRBD2
V: TRBV5-1
DNA: TGCGCCAGCAGCGCCCTCACCGGGACTAGCGGGATTGGTCGTAATGAGCAGTTCTTC
CDR3: CASSALTGTSGIGRNEQFF

size: -
J: TRBJ2-1
D: -
V: TRBV6-1
DNA: TGTGCCAGCAACTGGTACTCCTACAATGAGCAGTTCTTC
CDR3: CASNWYSYNEQFF

size: -
J: TRBJ1-1
D: TRBD1
V: TRBV4-1
DNA: TGCGCCAGCAGAAGGGACAGCACCGGGTACACTGAAGCTTTCTTT
CDR3: CASRRDSTGYTEAFF

size: -
J: TRBJ2-7
D: -
V: TRBV19
DNA: TGTGCCAGTAGTATTTTCTCCGGGGACGAGCAGTACTTC
CDR3: CASSIFSGDEQYF

size: -
J: TRBJ2-6
D: -
V: TRBV7-9
DNA: TGTGCCAGCAGCTTAGGTGTAGCCGGGGCCAACGTCCTGACTTTC
CDR3: CASSLGVAGANVLTF

size: -
J: TRBJ1-2
D: -
V: TRBV5-3
DNA: TGTGCCAGAAGTAATAGATCCGGGAAAAATAACTATGGCTACACCTTC
CDR3: CARSNRSGKNNYGYTF

size: -
J: TRBJ1-5
D: -
V: TRBV27
DNA: TGTGCCAGCAGCAGGACATTCCGGGAGCCCCAGCATTTT
CDR3: CASSRTFREPQHF

size: -
J: TRBJ2-3
D: TRBD2
V: TRBV4-1
DNA: TGCGCCAGCAGCCAAGAGCCAGCGGGAGTGGCAGATACGCAGTATTTT
CDR3: CASSQEPAGVADTQYF

size: -
J: TRBJ1-6
D: -
V: TRBV11-2
DNA: TGTGCCAGCAGCCGTGGACCGACCGTGAATTCACCCCTCCACTTT
CDR3: CASSRGPTVNSPLHF

size: -
J: TRBJ2-5
D: -
V: TRBV11-2
DNA: TGTGCCAGCAGCTTAGATCCCCTATTCGTTTACCAAGAGACCCAGTACTTC
CDR3: CASSLDPLFVYQETQYF

size: few
J: TRBJ1-4
D: -
V: TRBV5-1
DNA: TGCGCCAGCAAGACAGTCCTATCCGAAAAACTGTTTTTT
CDR3: CASKTVLSEKLFF

size: once
J: TRBJ1-6
D: -
V: TRBV4-3
DNA: TGCGCCAGCAGCCAGGACCAGGGTACGGCCCTCCACTTT
CDR3: CASSQDQGTALHF

size: -
J: TRBJ1-5
D: -
V: TRBV7-2
DNA: TGTGCCAGCAGCTCGACACACAATCAGCCCCAGCATTTT
CDR3: CASSSTHNQPQHF